What follows are 29 T cell receptor beta chains derived from one specimen sequenced in a study of T-cell reconstitution after alpha-beta-depleted transplantation in children. A TCRbeta library incorporating unique molecular identifiers was prepared. TCRdb reprocessed the PCR reads via MiXCR and lists one record per CDR3 protein. The table includes 780,000 or so distinct CDR3 sequences, approximately 15% detected once. The sample was PBMCs, mostly from graft donor cells, taken 360 days after TCRalphabeta/CD19-depleted stem cell transplant. The receptor source for this set is a male patient aged 5 to 17 who had a stem cell transplant for acute lymphoblastic leukemia, so the T cells may come from the graft donor.

In this sample, this clonotype turned up a few times. DNA of the CDR3: TGTGCCAGCACGGGGACAGGGGTTTTACATGGCTACACCTTC. The encoded protein is CASTGTGVLHGYTF. This chain joins TRBV7-9 and TRBJ1-2, with 10 bases matching TRBD1. V lost 7 bases, J lost 6 bases, and 8 bases stayed unmatched. The CDR3 has 14 amino acids. Germline V gene sequence: CDR1 SEHNR, CDR2 FQNEAQ (reference sequence).

V gene TRBV29-1 combines with J gene TRBJ2-3, with a possible D match to TRBD2 (6 bases). Germline loops: CDR1 SQVTM, CDR2 ANQGSEA. Trimming pared 6 bases from V and 3 bases from J, leaving 10 bases between. This CDR3 contains 12 residues. CDR3 coding DNA: TGCAGCGTGGCGGCGGGAACAGATACGCAGTATTTT. This sequence encodes CSVAAGTDTQYF.

CDR3 DNA sequence: TGCAGCGCCGGGGAGGTTCTCACAGATACGCAGTATTTT. This encodes CSAGEVLTDTQYF. The chain has TRBV29-1 and TRBJ2-3, with a possible D match to TRBD2 (6 bases). Trimming removed 7 bases from V and 2 bases from J, with 13 bases in between. The CDR3 is 13 amino acids. CDR1 is SQVTM and CDR2 is ANQGSEA in the germline V gene.

This chain's CDR3 is CASSYPWSSYEQYF. The CDR3 DNA is TGTGCCAGCAGTTATCCCTGGAGCTCCTACGAGCAGTACTTC. J is TRBJ2-7 and V is TRBV12-3 or TRBV12-4; D remains ambiguous. Deletions cut 4 bases from V and 0 bases from J, with 10 bases between. The length of the CDR3 is 14 residues.

This clonotype was seen only a few times. The chain employs TRBV7-2 and TRBJ2-2; a weak D match, TRBD2 (5 bases). Germline CDR1 reads SGHTA; CDR2 reads FQGNSA. The CDR3 contains 13 residues. Trimming left V 1 base short and J 6 bases short, with 6 bases between. The DNA of the CDR3 is TGTGCCAGCAGCTTAGTTAGCGCCGGGGAGCTGTTTTTT. This gives the protein CASSLVSAGELFF.

The chain couples TRBV3-1 to TRBJ2-7; the match to TRBD2 covers 13 bases. Germline values: CDR1 LGHDT, CDR2 YNNKEL (reference sequence). This CDR3 spans 16 amino acids. Trimming took 0 bases from V and 8 from J; bases not matched to a gene: 7. The CDR3 coding sequence is TGTGCCAGCAGCCAAGACACTAGCGGGAGGGAATTGAAGCAGTACTTC. It codes for CASSQDTSGRELKQYF.

The sample holds a few counts of this clonotype. The chain is built from TRBV7-8 and TRBJ2-7; a weak D match, TRBD1 (5 bases). V was cut by 2 bases and J by 4 bases, with 9 bases left in between. CDR1 and CDR2 (germline): SGHVS, FQNEAQ. This CDR3 has 13 amino acids. CDR3 bases: TGTGCCAGCAGCTTAACACAGGAGTACGAGCAGTACTTC. This translates into CASSLTQEYEQYF.

The chain couples TRBV7-2 to TRBJ1-2; D unresolved. The CDR3 has 14 amino acids. With 1 base removed from V and 4 bases from J, the gap between germline ends came to 10 bases. Germline V gives CDR1 SGHTA, CDR2 FQGNSA. CDR3 amino acids: CASSLDRGSYGYTF. For the CDR3, the DNA is TGTGCCAGCAGCTTAGATAGAGGGAGCTATGGCTACACCTTC.

This chain joins TRBV10-3 and TRBJ1-3; TRBD1 matches at 7 bases. CDR3 length: 15 residues. Per the germline V gene, CDR1 is ENHRY and CDR2 is SYGVKD. J was trimmed by 0 bases and V by 6 bases; bases with no gene match: 5. The chain's CDR3 is CAISRGVSSGNTIYF. In DNA, the CDR3 is TGTGCCATCAGCAGGGGGGTGAGCTCTGGAAACACCATATATTTT.

This clonotype was recorded a few times. The chain links TRBV9 to TRBJ2-7; possibly TRBD1 or TRBD2 for D (7 bases each). The CDR3 covers 14 residues. The ends were cut back, 1 base at V and 2 bases at J, with 10 bases in the middle. Germline V lookup: CDR1 SGDLS, CDR2 YYNGEE. The CDR3 DNA is TGTGCCAGCAGCGTACAGGGGGGGCCCTACGAGCAGTACTTC. Protein product: CASSVQGGPYEQYF.

The chain joins TRBV24-1 to TRBJ2-1; D gene ambiguous. From germline, CDR1 is KGHDR and CDR2 SFDVKD. V was pared by 4 bases and J by 2 bases, with 8 bases between. This CDR3 has 14 residues. DNA for the CDR3: TGTGCCACCAGTGAGAGTAGGGCCTACAATGAGCAGTTCTTC. Its protein is CATSESRAYNEQFF.

The CDR3 loop reads CASSLGDRGRRTEAFF. The CDR3 coding sequence is TGTGCCAGCAGCTTAGGGGACAGGGGGCGAAGGACTGAAGCTTTCTTT. The chain employs TRBV7-9 and TRBJ1-1; 12 bases line up with TRBD1. The ends lost 1 base at V and 5 bases at J; junction bases unmatched: 5. CDR1 and CDR2 (germline): SEHNR, FQNEAQ (reference sequence). The CDR3 is made up of 16 amino acids.

This chain joins TRBV20-1 and TRBJ2-1; 7 nucleotides match TRBD2. After removal of 2 bases from V and 0 bases from J, the junction contained 4 bases not matched to a gene. The CDR3 covers 15 residues. Per germline, CDR1 DFQATT and CDR2 SNEGSKA (reference sequence). CDR3 sequence reads: CSARPSGNSYNEQFF. As DNA, the CDR3 is TGCAGTGCTAGACCTAGCGGAAACTCCTACAATGAGCAGTTCTTC.

This clonotype has more than one count but fewer than ten. V usage is TRBV4-1 and J usage is TRBJ1-2; the D gene is possibly TRBD1 (5 bases). V lost 1 base and J 2 bases, leaving 11 bases between the germline ends. This CDR3 spans 15 amino acids. CDR1 and CDR2 (germline): MGHRA, YSYEKL. CDR3 residues: CASSQVLAGNYGYTF. In nucleotides, the CDR3 is TGCGCCAGCAGCCAAGTCTTGGCAGGGAACTATGGCTACACCTTC.

In this sample, this clonotype turned up many times. The rearrangement links TRBV12-3 or TRBV12-4 to TRBJ2-7; 12 bases are a match to TRBD2. With 5 bases clipped from V and 0 bases from J, the junction kept 17 bases outside the gene matches. The CDR3 has 20 residues. CDR3 in amino acids: CASSIHWDRGLAGASYEQYF. As DNA, the CDR3 is TGTGCCAGCAGTATCCATTGGGACAGGGGACTAGCGGGTGCCTCCTACGAGCAGTACTTC.

A few counts support this clonotype. J is TRBJ2-1 and V is TRBV7-9; D not resolved. The V gene's germline CDR1 is SEHNR and CDR2 FQNEAQ (reference sequence). V was trimmed by 3 bases and J by 10 bases, leaving 7 bases between them. The CDR3 length is 11 residues. CDR3 sequence reads: CASSFNSEQFF. DNA for the CDR3: TGTGCCAGCAGCTTCAACAGCGAGCAGTTCTTC.

The gene calls are TRBV5-1 and TRBJ2-1; 13 bases are a match to TRBD2. Trimming removed 0 bases from V and 5 bases from J; junction bases left unmatched: 8. Germline assignment: CDR1 SGHRS and CDR2 YFSETQ. The CDR3 loop spans 18 amino acids. CDR3 in DNA: TGCGCCAGCAGCTTGGATACTAGCGGGAGGGCCTGGGACAATGAGCAGTTCTTC. It yields the protein CASSLDTSGRAWDNEQFF.

This chain links TRBV3-1 with TRBJ2-3, with 10 positions matching TRBD2. Germline-derived CDR1 and CDR2 are LGHDT and YNNKEL (reference sequence). V was pared by 5 bases and J by 1 base, with 12 bases of the junction left unmatched. The CDR3 sequence is 18 residues long. The CDR3 bases are TGTGCCAGCAGCACTGGGGCTAGCGGGAGTAGAGGCACAGATACGCAGTATTTT. It is translated as CASSTGASGSRGTDTQYF.

This clonotype was seen only a few times. This chain links TRBV4-1 with TRBJ2-7; TRBD2 matches at 7 bases. With V trimmed by 5 bases and J by 0 bases, 4 bases remained unmatched. CDR3 size: 14 residues. Germline V gene data show CDR1 as MGHRA and CDR2 as YSYEKL. The CDR3 coding sequence is TGCGCCAGCAGCGATAAGCGGGGCTCCTACGAGCAGTACTTC. The encoded protein is CASSDKRGSYEQYF.

The sample holds a few counts of this clonotype. This CDR3 reads CASSLAPETGELFF. CDR3 nucleotide sequence: TGTGCCAGCAGCTTGGCGCCGGAGACCGGGGAGCTGTTTTTT. V usage is TRBV5-5 and J usage is TRBJ2-2; no clear D. This CDR3 is 14 amino acids long. V was clipped by 0 bases and J by 5 bases, with 8 bases between them. Germline values: CDR1 SGHKS, CDR2 YYEKEE (reference sequence).

The rearrangement links TRBV4-1 to TRBJ2-3, with TRBD2 matching over 8 bases. This CDR3 spans 16 amino acids. V trimming: 4 bases; J trimming: 1 base; junction bases outside the gene matches: 7. Looked up from germline, CDR1 is MGHRA and CDR2 is YSYEKL. The CDR3 sequence: CASSPSGGAGTDTQYF. CDR3 in DNA: TGCGCCAGCAGCCCGTCGGGAGGGGCAGGCACAGATACGCAGTATTTT.

This clonotype appeared a few times. This CDR3 is CASSPRVGGNQPQHF. As DNA, the CDR3 is TGTGCCAGCAGCCCTAGGGTTGGGGGCAATCAGCCCCAGCATTTT. The genes are TRBV7-3 and TRBJ1-5; no clear D gene. V was cut by 5 bases and J by 2 bases, with 13 bases left in between. Germline CDR1 and CDR2: SGHTA and FQGTGA. The CDR3 has 15 amino acids.

At least ten counts were recorded for this clonotype. J is TRBJ1-1 and V is TRBV29-1; no firm D call. This CDR3 spans 9 amino acids. CDR1 and CDR2 from the germline V gene are SQVTM and ANQGSEA. The DNA of the CDR3 is TGCAGTGGTGACACTGAAGCTTTCTTT. Translating gives CSGDTEAFF.

The chain couples TRBV6-5 to TRBJ1-1, with a possible D match to TRBD1 (5 bases). Germline CDR1 is MNHEY and CDR2 is SVGAGI. Trimming cost V 4 bases and J 6 bases, with 15 bases left between them. The CDR3 length is 14 residues. CDR3 nucleotide sequence: TGTGCCAGCAGTTTAGGACACCCCGGGCCTGAAGCTTTCTTT. Protein product: CASSLGHPGPEAFF.

V usage is TRBV18 and J usage is TRBJ1-1; weak D call: TRBD1 (5 bases). Between the trimmed V and J ends, which lost 2 bases and 0 bases, there was a span of 10 bases. The germline V gene has CDR1 KGHSH and CDR2 LQKENI. This CDR3 has 15 amino acids. CDR3 sequence (DNA): TGTGCCAGCTCACCAGTGGCGGGGGTGAACACTGAAGCTTTCTTT. Its translation: CASSPVAGVNTEAFF.

Written as DNA, the CDR3 is TGTGCCAGCAGTGAAGCGCAAAGCTACGAGCAGTACTTC. Protein product: CASSEAQSYEQYF. This sequence joins TRBV2 and TRBJ2-7, with D hard to call. The germline CDR1 and CDR2 sequences are SNHLY and FYNNEI. V lost 0 bases and J 3 bases, leaving 6 bases between the germline ends. The CDR3 is 13 amino acids.

This clonotype was seen only a few times. The chain joins TRBV5-1 to TRBJ2-6, with 10 bases that match TRBD1. The J segment lost 0 bases and the V segment lost 5 bases, leaving 11 bases of the junction unmatched. CDR1 and CDR2 from the germline V gene are SGHRS and YFSETQ. The CDR3 totals 19 residues. CDR3 sequence: CASRGDRGTLSSGANVLTF. The CDR3 coding sequence is TGCGCCAGCAGGGGGGACAGGGGAACCTTAAGCTCTGGGGCCAACGTCCTGACTTTC.

This clonotype was recorded a few times. The J gene is TRBJ2-1, the V gene TRBV5-1; TRBD2 matches at 11 bases. V lost 0 bases, J lost 8 bases, and 10 bases stayed unmatched. Germline values: CDR1 SGHRS, CDR2 YFSETQ. The CDR3 consists of 17 residues. Written as DNA, the CDR3 is TGCGCCAGCAGCTTGGAGCTAGCGGGAGGTATTCGGGATGAGCAGTTCTTC. Translated, it gives CASSLELAGGIRDEQFF. The full variable domain, completed using reference TRBV5-1 and TRBJ2-1, is KAGVTQTPRYLIKTRGQQVTLSCSPISGHRSVSWYQQTPGQGLQFLFEYFSETQRNKGNFPGRFSGRQFSNSRSEMNVSTLELGDSALYLCASSLELAGGIRDEQFFGPGTRLTVL.

This chain uses TRBV25-1 with TRBJ2-7; no definite D call. From germline, CDR1 is MGHDK and CDR2 SYGVNS. V lost 6 bases, J lost 3 bases, and 12 bases lay in between. There are 13 residues in the CDR3. CDR3 loop: CASSAKGLYEQYF. CDR3 sequence (DNA): TGTGCCAGCAGCGCCAAGGGTCTCTACGAGCAGTACTTC.